The entry below describes one T cell receptor (beta chain). What it binds is not known. This entry belongs to a study of blood T cells in healthy people across ages. It was with a sample-barcoded 5' primer and a J-beta primer mix that a second PCR of about 6 to 12 cycles was run. A template-switch adaptor with 12 random nucleotides tagged each cDNA molecule. MiXCR, applied by TCRdb to the 5' RACE reads, yields one record per CDR3 protein. In the table there are 790,000 or so distinct CDR3 sequences, approximately 60% of which are singletons. Trimming cost V 5 bases and J 3 bases; bases outside gene matches: 10. The CDR3 spans 17 residues. CDR1 and CDR2 (germline): PRHDT, FYEKMQ (reference sequence). Study-level findings and limits: Strong correlation existed between TCR beta diversity and naive T cell percentage. PBMCs were not sorted, which prevented a conclusive comparison of naive versus antigen-experienced cells. Among T cells, TCR beta diversity per million cells dropped roughly linearly as age rose.

Material: blood. The chain uses TRBV13 and TRBJ2-6, with 7 bases that match TRBD1. This TCR came from a middle-aged man in good health. CDR3 amino acids: CASSASWDSYGANVLTF. CDR3 coding DNA: TGTGCCAGCAGCGCCTCATGGGACAGCTATGGGGCCAACGTCCTGACTTTC. Full variable domain (remainder filled in from reference TRBV13 and TRBJ2-6): AAGVIQSPRHLIKEKRETATLKCYPIPRHDTVYWYQQGPGQDPQFLISFYEKMQSDKGSIPDRFSAQQFSDYHSELNMSSLELGDSALYFCASSASWDSYGANVLTFGAGSRLTVL.